The present T cell receptor (beta chain) was sequenced within a study of shared T cell receptors in the human thymus. The CDR3 is made up of 15 amino acids. V lost 3 bases, J lost 2 bases, and 7 bases stayed unmatched. In germline, CDR1 is SGDLS, CDR2 YYNGEE. Generated by immunoSEQ multiplex PCR, the TCRdb table keeps only in-frame clones and is missing some. The sample lists almost 550,000 clones; about 84% were seen once. The data were also submitted as part of a second study, on human thymus T cells. That work adds: Resections from corrective heart surgery provided thymus tissue.

The chain joins TRBV9 to TRBJ2-7; 8 nucleotides agree with TRBD1. This receptor was identified in a boy in the first two years of life with a congenital heart defect. The sequenced sample was thymocytes. CDR3 DNA: TGTGCCAGCAGCGCCGCCGGGACAGGACCCTACGAGCAGTACTTC. Translating gives CASSAAGTGPYEQYF.